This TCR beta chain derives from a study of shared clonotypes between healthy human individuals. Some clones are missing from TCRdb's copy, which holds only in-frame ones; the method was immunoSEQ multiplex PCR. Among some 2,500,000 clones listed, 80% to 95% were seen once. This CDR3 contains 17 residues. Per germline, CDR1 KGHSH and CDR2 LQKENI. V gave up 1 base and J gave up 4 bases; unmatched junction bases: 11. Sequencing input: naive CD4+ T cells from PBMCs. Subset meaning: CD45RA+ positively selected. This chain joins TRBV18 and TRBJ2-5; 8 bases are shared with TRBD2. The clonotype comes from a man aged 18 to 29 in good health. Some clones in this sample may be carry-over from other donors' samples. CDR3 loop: CASSPLTSGRIGETQYF. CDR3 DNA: TGTGCCAGCTCACCACTCACCAGCGGGAGAATCGGAGAGACCCAGTACTTC.